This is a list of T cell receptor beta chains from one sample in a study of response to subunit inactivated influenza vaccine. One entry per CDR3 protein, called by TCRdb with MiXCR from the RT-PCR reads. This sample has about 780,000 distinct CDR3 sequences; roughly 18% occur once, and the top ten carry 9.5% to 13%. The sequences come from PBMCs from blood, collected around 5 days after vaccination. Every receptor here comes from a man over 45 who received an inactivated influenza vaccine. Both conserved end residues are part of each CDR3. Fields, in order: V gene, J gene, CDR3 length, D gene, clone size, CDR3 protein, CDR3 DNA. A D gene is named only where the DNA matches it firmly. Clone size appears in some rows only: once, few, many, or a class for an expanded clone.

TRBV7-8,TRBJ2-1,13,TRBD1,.,CASSSNRGNEQFF,TGTGCCAGCAGCTCTAACAGGGGCAATGAGCAGTTCTTC
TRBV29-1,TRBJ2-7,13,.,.,CSVARQTPYEQYF,TGCAGCGTTGCTAGGCAGACCCCATACGAGCAGTACTTC
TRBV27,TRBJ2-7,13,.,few,CASSFDRRSEQYF,TGTGCCAGCAGTTTCGACAGGCGGAGCGAGCAGTACTTC
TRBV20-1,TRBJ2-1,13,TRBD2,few,CSAGGTNYNEQFF,TGCAGTGCTGGGGGGACTAATTACAATGAGCAGTTCTTC
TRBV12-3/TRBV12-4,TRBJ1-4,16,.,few,CASSPTGRRFNEKLFF,TGTGCCAGCAGTCCCACGGGACGGAGGTTTAATGAAAAACTGTTTTTT
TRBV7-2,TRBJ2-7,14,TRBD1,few,CASSFDRVGYEQYF,TGTGCCAGCAGCTTTGACAGGGTGGGCTACGAGCAGTACTTC
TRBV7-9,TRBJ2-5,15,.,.,CASSPTRGGVETQYF,TGTGCCAGCAGCCCAACAAGGGGGGGAGTAGAGACCCAGTACTTC
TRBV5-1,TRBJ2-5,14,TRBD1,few,CASSLTGVWETQYF,TGCGCCAGCAGCTTAACAGGGGTGTGGGAGACCCAGTACTTC
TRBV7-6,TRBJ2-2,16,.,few,CASSLEPQARTGELFF,TGTGCCAGCAGCTTAGAACCCCAGGCACGCACCGGGGAGCTGTTTTTT
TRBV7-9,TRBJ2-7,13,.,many,CASSPSPGSEQYF,TGTGCCAGCAGCCCCTCCCCAGGGAGCGAGCAGTACTTC
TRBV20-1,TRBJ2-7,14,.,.,CSARVLGGHVEQYF,TGCAGTGCTAGAGTTCTTGGGGGGCATGTCGAGCAGTACTTC
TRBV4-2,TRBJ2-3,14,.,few,CASSLGGALDTQYF,TGTGCCAGCAGCCTTGGAGGGGCCTTAGATACGCAGTATTTT
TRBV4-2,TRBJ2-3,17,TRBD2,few,CASSQDKAGGLVDTQYF,TGTGCCAGCAGCCAAGATAAAGCGGGGGGGCTCGTTGATACGCAGTATTTT
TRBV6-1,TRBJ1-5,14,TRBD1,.,CASRGTGSNQPQHF,TGTGCCAGCAGAGGGACAGGGAGCAATCAGCCCCAGCATTTT
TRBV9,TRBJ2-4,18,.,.,CASSAFDRALGAGNIQYF,TGTGCCAGCAGCGCATTCGACCGGGCCCTCGGGGCTGGAAACATTCAGTACTTC
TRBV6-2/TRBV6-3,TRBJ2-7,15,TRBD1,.,CASSYSPRTGGEQYF,TGTGCCAGCAGTTACTCTCCCAGGACAGGGGGCGAGCAGTACTTC
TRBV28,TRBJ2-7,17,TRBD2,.,CASPPPSGRTNSYEQYF,TGTGCCAGCCCCCCCCCTAGCGGGAGGACAAACTCCTACGAGCAGTACTTC
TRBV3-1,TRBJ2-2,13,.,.,CASSPQYTGELFF,TGTGCCAGCAGCCCACAGTACACCGGGGAGCTGTTTTTT
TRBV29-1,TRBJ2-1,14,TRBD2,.,CSEGRGASYNEQFF,TGCAGCGAGGGGCGGGGGGCGTCCTACAATGAGCAGTTCTTC
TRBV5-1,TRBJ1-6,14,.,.,CASSFPENDSPLHF,TGCGCCAGCAGCTTTCCGGAGAACGATTCACCCCTCCACTTT
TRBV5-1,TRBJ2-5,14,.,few,CASTPEGGLETQYF,TGCGCCAGCACCCCGGAGGGGGGTTTAGAGACCCAGTACTTC
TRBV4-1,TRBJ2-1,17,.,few,CASSQTRGAFSYNEQFF,TGCGCCAGCAGCCAAACAAGGGGGGCTTTCTCCTACAATGAGCAGTTCTTC
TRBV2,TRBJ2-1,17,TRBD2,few,CASSEPLGLAEANEQFF,TGTGCCAGCAGTGAACCGTTGGGGCTAGCGGAGGCCAATGAGCAGTTCTTC
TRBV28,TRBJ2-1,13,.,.,CASSSPSGGEQFF,TGTGCCAGCAGTTCCCCCTCTGGTGGTGAGCAGTTCTTC
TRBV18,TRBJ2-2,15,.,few,CASSTLKGPGGELFF,TGTGCCAGCTCCACCCTGAAGGGGCCAGGCGGGGAGCTGTTTTTT
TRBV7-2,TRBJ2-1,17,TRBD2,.,CASSPRLAGTWLNEQFF,TGTGCCAGCAGCCCCAGGCTAGCGGGAACGTGGTTGAATGAGCAGTTCTTC
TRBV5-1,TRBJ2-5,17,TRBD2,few,CASSQNPGTIGSETQYF,TGCGCCAGCAGCCAAAACCCCGGGACTATCGGTTCAGAGACCCAGTACTTC
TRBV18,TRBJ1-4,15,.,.,CASSPPLAPNEKLFF,TGTGCCAGCTCACCACCGCTTGCACCTAATGAAAAACTGTTTTTT
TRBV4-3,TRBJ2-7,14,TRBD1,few,CASSPGQGSNEQYF,TGCGCCAGCAGCCCGGGACAGGGTAGTAACGAGCAGTACTTC
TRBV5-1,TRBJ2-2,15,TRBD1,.,CASSQQGDNTGELFF,TGCGCCAGCAGCCAACAGGGGGATAACACCGGGGAGCTGTTTTTT
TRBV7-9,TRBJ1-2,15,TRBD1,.,CASSLTQGFNYGYTF,TGTGCCAGCAGCTTAACACAGGGGTTCAACTATGGCTACACCTTC
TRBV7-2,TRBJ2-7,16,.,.,CASSLVSGSVSYEQYF,TGTGCCAGCAGCTTAGTTTCCGGATCGGTGTCCTACGAGCAGTACTTC
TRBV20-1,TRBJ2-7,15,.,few,CSARGDSTDNYEQYF,TGCAGTGCTAGAGGCGACAGCACGGACAACTACGAGCAGTACTTC
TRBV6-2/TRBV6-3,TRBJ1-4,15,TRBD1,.,CASRSAGTGYEKLFF,TGTGCCAGCAGATCCGCCGGGACAGGATATGAAAAACTGTTTTTT
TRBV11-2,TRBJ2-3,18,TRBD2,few,CASSLVGLAGGRTDTQYF,TGTGCCAGCAGCTTAGTTGGACTAGCGGGAGGGCGCACAGATACGCAGTATTTT
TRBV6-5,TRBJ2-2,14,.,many,CASSYPAEPGELFF,TGTGCCAGCAGTTACCCCGCCGAACCCGGGGAGCTGTTTTTT
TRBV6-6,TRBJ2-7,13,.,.,CATSPGALSEQYF,TGTGCCACCTCCCCGGGAGCCCTCTCCGAGCAGTACTTC
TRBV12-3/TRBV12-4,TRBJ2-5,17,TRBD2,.,CASTNSWTSGRDETQYF,TGTGCCAGCACCAACTCCTGGACTAGCGGGAGAGATGAGACCCAGTACTTC
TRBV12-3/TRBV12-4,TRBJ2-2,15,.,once,CASSTVAANTGELFF,TGTGCCAGCAGCACCGTCGCGGCGAACACCGGGGAGCTGTTTTTT
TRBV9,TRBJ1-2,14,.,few,CASNQGQGTYGYTF,TGTGCCAGCAACCAAGGTCAGGGTACCTATGGCTACACCTTC
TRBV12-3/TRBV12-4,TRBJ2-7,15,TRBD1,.,CASSHTGQGAYEQYF,TGTGCCAGCAGCCACACGGGACAGGGGGCCTACGAGCAGTACTTC